The next 15 T cell receptor beta chains were all read from a single sample in a study of PD-1 blockade in classical Hodgkin lymphoma. Relapse after autologous stem cell transplantation occurred in every patient, and brentuximab vedotin exposure varied. TCRdb keeps only in-frame clones here, not all; method: immunoSEQ multiplex PCR. Of 80,000 to 100,000 clones listed, 80% to 95% are singletons. This specimen consisted of peripheral blood mononuclear cells (PBMCs), obtained at baseline. These receptors were collected from a human donor with classical Hodgkin lymphoma.

The rearrangement links TRBV9 to TRBJ1-2; 7 bases are shared with TRBD1. The junction had 4 bases not matched to a gene; V was cut back by 3 bases and J by 2 bases. The CDR3 loop spans 14 amino acids. Germline V gives CDR1 SGDLS, CDR2 YYNGEE. The CDR3 spells CASSGTGLNYGYTF. The CDR3 DNA follows: TGTGCCAGCAGCGGGACAGGATTAAACTATGGCTACACCTTC.

CDR3: CASSLRQGGQPQHF. The CDR3, as DNA: TGTGCCAGCAGTCTTCGACAGGGCGGGCAGCCCCAGCATTTT. This rearrangement joins TRBV28 to TRBJ1-5; TRBD1 matches 7 bases. There are 14 residues in the CDR3. Germline V gene sequence: CDR1 MDHEN, CDR2 SYDVKM. The trim removed 5 bases at V and 7 bases at J, leaving 8 bases unmatched. The full variable domain, with the rest looked up from reference TRBV28 and TRBJ1-5, is DVKVTQSSRYLVKRTGEKVFLECVQDMDHENMFWYRQDPGLGLRLIYFSYDVKMKEKGDIPEGYSVSREKKERFSLILESASTNQTSMYLCASSLRQGGQPQHFGDGTRLSIL.

The rearrangement uses TRBV10-3 and TRBJ2-3, with 9 nucleotides matching TRBD2. V was clipped by 0 bases and J by 5 bases; unmatched bases: 12. Germline lookup yields CDR1 ENHRY and CDR2 SYGVKD. This CDR3 is 18 amino acids long. The CDR3 DNA sequence: TGTGCCATCAGTGAGTCAGAGGAGCGGGAGGAACCGGTAGATACGCAGTATTTT. Its translation: CAISESEEREEPVDTQYF.

This clone was seen a single time. The chain combines TRBV5-6 with TRBJ2-5; 7 bases align to TRBD1. The CDR3 runs to 15 residues. Germline CDR1 and CDR2: SGHDT and YYEEEE. The V gene end was trimmed by 4 bases and the J gene end by 5 bases; junction bases not matched to a gene: 11. This chain's CDR3 is CASSRGPQGVETQYF. The DNA for the CDR3 is TGTGCCAGCAGCCGCGGACCTCAGGGGGTCGAGACCCAGTACTTC.

This clone is a singleton in its sample. This chain joins TRBV7-9 and TRBJ1-1; no clear D. This CDR3 region has 13 residues. Per germline, CDR1 SEHNR and CDR2 FQNEAQ (reference sequence). V was cut by 3 bases and J by 1 base, with 6 bases left in between. CDR3 loop: CASSFQRNTEAFF. The CDR3 nucleotides are TGTGCCAGCAGCTTTCAGAGGAACACTGAAGCTTTCTTT.

The J gene is TRBJ2-1, the V gene TRBV7-2; D is unclear. Germline V CDR1 and CDR2: SGHTA, FQGNSA. The CDR3 spans 12 residues. The germline V and J ends were trimmed by 10 bases and 6 bases, with 13 bases remaining between them. CDR3: CATETYSNEQFF. CDR3 nucleotide sequence: TGTGCCACCGAAACTTATAGCAATGAGCAGTTCTTC. Based on the CDR3 plus reference TRBV7-2 and TRBJ2-1, the full variable domain is GAGVSQSPSNKVTEKGKDVELRCDPISGHTALYWYRQSLGQGLEFLIYFQGNSAPDKSGLPSDRFSAERTGGSVSTLTIQRTQQEDSAVYLCATETYSNEQFFGPGTRLTVL.

The chain uses TRBV27 and TRBJ1-5; D possibly corresponds to TRBD1 (6 bases). This CDR3 has 15 amino acids. The germline V gene encodes CDR1 MNHEY and CDR2 SMNVEV (reference sequence). V was cut by 1 base and J by 0 bases, with 7 bases left in between. In DNA form, the CDR3 reads TGTGCCAGCAGTTTATACAGGGCTAGCAATCAGCCCCAGCATTTT. Encoded protein: CASSLYRASNQPQHF.

The chain links TRBV4-1 to TRBJ2-3; 9 bases match TRBD2. V shed 2 bases and J 6 bases; nucleotides not matched to a gene: 3. The CDR3 has 14 residues. Germline CDR1 is MGHRA and CDR2 is YSYEKL. CDR3 sequence reads: CASSQSGGWDTQYF. In DNA, the CDR3 is TGCGCCAGCAGCCAAAGCGGGGGGTGGGATACGCAGTATTTT.

V usage is TRBV6-5 and J usage is TRBJ1-5; no reliable D call. The germline CDR1 and CDR2 sequences are MNHEY and SVGAGI. The V end lost 6 bases, the J end lost 0 bases, and 12 bases lay between the germline ends. This CDR3 contains 15 residues. For the CDR3, the DNA is TGTGCCAGCAGGAATCCAAGTAGTAGCAATCAGCCCCAGCATTTT. Its protein is CASRNPSSSNQPQHF.

The count of this clone is one. The chain uses TRBV2 and TRBJ2-1, with 8 bases matching TRBD2. V gave up 3 bases and J gave up 5 bases; unmatched junction bases: 9. CDR3 size: 16 residues. Germline V gene data show CDR1 as SNHLY and CDR2 as FYNNEI. The CDR3 is CASSDLVLAGNNEQFF. The DNA for the CDR3 is TGTGCCAGCAGTGATTTGGTTCTAGCGGGTAACAATGAGCAGTTCTTC.

The chain carries TRBV28 and TRBJ2-7, with D possibly TRBD1 on 5 matching bases. CDR3 size: 16 residues. The V end lost 11 bases, the J end lost 3 bases, and 26 bases lay between the germline ends. CDR1 and CDR2 (germline): MDHEN, SYDVKM. The DNA for the CDR3 is TGTGCCTGCAAGGGGCTTGGGCAGCCTCACCACTACGAGCAGTACTTC. Translation gives CACKGLGQPHHYEQYF.

In nucleotides, the CDR3 is TGTGCCAGCAGCCGAAACCAGGGGAGGGAGGAAAAACTGTTTTTT. Its protein is CASSRNQGREEKLFF. V is TRBV4-2 and J is TRBJ1-4; a possible D gene is TRBD1 (6 bases). V lost 4 bases and J lost 8, with 17 bases in between. The length of the CDR3 is 15 residues. Germline V gene sequence: CDR1 LGHNA, CDR2 YNFKEQ.

This chain connects TRBV27 to TRBJ1-2, with D possibly being TRBD1 (5 bases). V gave up 5 bases and J gave up 4 bases, with 11 bases separating them. The germline CDR1 and CDR2 sequences are MNHEY and SMNVEV (reference sequence). The CDR3 is made up of 13 amino acids. For the CDR3, the DNA is TGTGCCAGCAGTCCTGGGACGAGCTATGGCTACACCTTC. Amino acids: CASSPGTSYGYTF.

CDR3: CAPPAVSYEQYF. CDR3 bases: TGTGCCCCCCCCGCCGTATCCTACGAGCAGTACTTC. The chain uses TRBV10-3 and TRBJ2-7; no clear D gene. Trimming shortened V by 11 bases and J by 1 base, and 12 bases separated the two germline ends. The CDR3 sequence is 12 residues long. Germline-derived CDR1 and CDR2 are ENHRY and SYGVKD.

The chain carries TRBV2 and TRBJ2-3; 7 nucleotides align to TRBD2. The CDR3 is 15 amino acids. V lost 6 bases, J lost 5 bases, and 11 bases stayed unmatched. The germline V gene has CDR1 SNHLY and CDR2 FYNNEI. In nucleotides, the CDR3 is TGTGCCAGCAGGATTCTAGCGGCAGGGATAGATACGCAGTATTTT. It specifies CASRILAAGIDTQYF. The full variable domain, with the rest looked up from reference TRBV2 and TRBJ2-3, is EPEVTQTPSHQVTQMGQEVILRCVPISNHLYFYWYRQILGQKVEFLVSFYNNEISEKSEIFDDQFSVERPDGSNFTLKIRSTKLEDSAMYFCASRILAAGIDTQYFGPGTRLTVL.